This TCR beta chain originates from a study of T cell changes during pregnancy in multiple sclerosis. In germline, CDR1 is SGHAT, CDR2 FQDESV (reference sequence). V was pared by 6 bases and J by 4 bases, with 4 bases of the junction left unmatched. The CDR3 covers 14 residues. Data came from immunoSEQ multiplex PCR; TCRdb stores just in-frame clones and leaves some out. The table has approximately 100,000 clones, over 85% seen once. The clonotype comes from a female donor with multiple sclerosis, enrolled in a pregnancy study. The genes are TRBV11-1 and TRBJ2-5, with TRBD1 matching 11 bases. The material sequenced was peripheral blood, taken in the first trimester of pregnancy. The CDR3 nucleotides read TGTGCCAGCAGTCGCGGGACAGGGGGAGAGACCCAGTACTTC. Encoded protein: CASSRGTGGETQYF.